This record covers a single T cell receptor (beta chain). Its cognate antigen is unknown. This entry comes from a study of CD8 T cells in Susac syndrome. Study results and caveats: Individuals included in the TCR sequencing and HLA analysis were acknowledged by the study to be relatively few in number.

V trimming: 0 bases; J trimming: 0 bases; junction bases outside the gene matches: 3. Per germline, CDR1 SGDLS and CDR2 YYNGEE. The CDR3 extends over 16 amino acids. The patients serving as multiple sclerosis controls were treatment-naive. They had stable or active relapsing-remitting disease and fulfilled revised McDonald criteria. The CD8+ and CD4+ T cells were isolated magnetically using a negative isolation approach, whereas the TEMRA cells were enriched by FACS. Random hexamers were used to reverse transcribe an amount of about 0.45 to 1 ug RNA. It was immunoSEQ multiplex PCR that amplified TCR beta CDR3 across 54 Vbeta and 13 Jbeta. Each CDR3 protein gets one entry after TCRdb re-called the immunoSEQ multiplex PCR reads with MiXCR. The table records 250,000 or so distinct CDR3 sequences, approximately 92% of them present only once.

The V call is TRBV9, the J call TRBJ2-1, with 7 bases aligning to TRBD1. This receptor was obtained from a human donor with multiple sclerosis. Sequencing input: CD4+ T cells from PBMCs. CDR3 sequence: CASSVGPGGSYNEQFF. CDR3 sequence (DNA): TGTGCCAGCAGCGTAGGGCCAGGGGGCTCCTACAATGAGCAGTTCTTC.